One and the same sample provided the 8 T cell receptor beta chains below, sequenced in a study of blood T cell repertoires in COVID-19. Some clones are missing from TCRdb's copy, which holds only in-frame ones; the method was immunoSEQ multiplex PCR. The sample holds about 79,000 clones; roughly 89% are singletons and the top ten take over 4%. Sequencing was carried out using peripheral blood. The receptors here all came from a man aged 50-59 years with active COVID-19.

V is TRBV6-1 and J is TRBJ2-7; the match to TRBD1 covers 9 bases. Germline V gene data show CDR1 as MNHNS and CDR2 as SASEGT. The CDR3 extends over 17 amino acids. The junction had 9 bases not matched to a gene; V was cut back by 0 bases and J by 3 bases. As DNA, the CDR3 is TGTGCCAGCAGTGAAGCCCCGGGACAGGGAGGGAACTACGAGCAGTACTTC. Amino acids: CASSEAPGQGGNYEQYF.

The V and J genes are TRBV18 and TRBJ1-5; D possibly corresponds to TRBD1 (5 bases). The V end lost 5 bases, the J end lost 4 bases, and 9 bases lay between the germline ends. Germline lookup yields CDR1 KGHSH and CDR2 LQKENI. This CDR3 region has 13 residues. The chain's CDR3 is CASSSDRNQPQHF. Written as DNA, the CDR3 is TGTGCCAGCTCATCTGACAGAAATCAGCCCCAGCATTTT.

This rearrangement joins TRBV27 to TRBJ2-1; the D gene is possibly TRBD2 (5 bases). Germline V gene sequence: CDR1 MNHEY, CDR2 SMNVEV (reference sequence). The germline V and J ends were trimmed by 6 bases and 0 bases, with 9 bases remaining between them. The CDR3 sequence is 14 residues long. The CDR3 DNA follows: TGTGCCAGCAGCGAGGGCAGCTCCTACAATGAGCAGTTCTTC. Translating gives CASSEGSSYNEQFF.

This clone was seen more than once but under ten times. The chain links TRBV4-1 to TRBJ1-2; 7 nucleotides agree with TRBD1. The CDR3 sequence is 15 residues long. V trimming: 8 bases; J trimming: 2 bases; junction bases outside the gene matches: 11. The V gene's germline CDR1 is MGHRA and CDR2 YSYEKL. The CDR3 loop reads CASSRAGQANYGYTF. The DNA for the CDR3 is TGCGCCAGCTCCCGAGCCGGACAGGCAAACTATGGCTACACCTTC.

CDR3 sequence: CASSPPGQDAGYTEAFF. The CDR3 DNA is TGTGCCAGCTCACCACCGGGGCAAGATGCAGGCTACACTGAAGCTTTCTTT. V gene TRBV18 combines with J gene TRBJ1-1; maybe TRBD1 (5 bases). This CDR3 has 17 residues. Germline V gene lookup returns CDR1 KGHSH and CDR2 LQKENI. Trimming removed 0 bases at V and 3 bases at J, with 17 bases between.

The chain has TRBV5-4 and TRBJ2-3; TRBD2 matches at 10 bases. The CDR3 covers 16 residues. Trimming at V came to 4 bases and at J to 4 bases, leaving 9 bases not matched to a gene. The germline CDR1 and CDR2 sequences are SGHNT and YYREEE (reference sequence). The CDR3 DNA follows: TGTGCCAGCAGCCAAGGGGCTAGCGGGAGTTCAGATACGCAGTATTTT. Amino acid sequence: CASSQGASGSSDTQYF.

The CDR3 loop reads CASSHPGTSGQSSYEQYF. DNA of the CDR3: TGTGCCAGCAGCCACCCTGGGACTAGCGGGCAGAGCTCCTACGAGCAGTACTTC. The chain is built from TRBV4-2 and TRBJ2-7, with TRBD2 matching over 12 bases. Germline lookup yields CDR1 LGHNA and CDR2 YNFKEQ. This CDR3 spans 18 amino acids. After removal of 3 bases from V and 0 bases from J, the junction contained 9 bases not matched to a gene.

The chain uses TRBV5-1 and TRBJ2-5, with D possibly matching TRBD1 (6 bases). V lost 0 bases and J lost 7, with 13 bases in between. The CDR3 spans 14 residues. The V gene's germline CDR1 is SGHRS and CDR2 YFSETQ. The CDR3 loop reads CASSLEQGRGTQYF. CDR3 bases: TGCGCCAGCAGCTTGGAACAGGGTAGGGGGACCCAGTACTTC.